Below are 2 T cell receptor beta chains sequenced from a single sample in a study of STAT5B mutations in CD4+ large granular lymphocyte leukemia. TCRdb's table, derived via immunoSEQ multiplex PCR, lists solely in-frame clones and lacks some. This table holds over 35,000 clones, about four fifths found once. Input material: CD4+ T cells from blood buffy coats. These receptors were taken from a human donor in good health.

The chain combines TRBV5-1 with TRBJ1-1; D unresolved. V lost 4 bases and J 4 bases, leaving 14 bases between the germline ends. The CDR3 is made up of 14 amino acids. Germline V CDR1 and CDR2: SGHRS, YFSETQ. The CDR3 sequence: CASSMPPEGTEAFF. The CDR3 bases are TGCGCCAGCAGCATGCCGCCGGAAGGCACTGAAGCTTTCTTT. Together with reference TRBV5-1 and TRBJ1-1, the CDR3 gives the full variable domain: KAGVTQTPRYLIKTRGQQVTLSCSPISGHRSVSWYQQTPGQGLQFLFEYFSETQRNKGNFPGRFSGRQFSNSRSEMNVSTLELGDSALYLCASSMPPEGTEAFFGQGTRLTVV.

This clone has just one count. The chain carries TRBV2 and TRBJ2-3; 12 nucleotides agree with TRBD2. Germline CDR1 SNHLY, CDR2 FYNNEI. The CDR3 has 16 residues. V gave up 2 bases and J gave up 1 base; unmatched junction bases: 1. The CDR3 coding sequence is TGTGCCAGCAGTGAACGGACTAGCGGGGGCACAGATACGCAGTATTTT. Amino acid sequence: CASSERTSGGTDTQYF.